This is a list of T cell receptor beta chains from one sample in a study of PD-1 blockade in classical Hodgkin lymphoma. Here immunoSEQ multiplex PCR was the method, and the copy in TCRdb shows in-frame clones only, minus some. The table has tens of thousands of clones, roughly 73% seen once. Here the sequenced sample was peripheral blood mononuclear cells (PBMCs), taken at baseline. The receptors come from a human donor with classical Hodgkin lymphoma. Each CDR3 is given with its conserved first and last residue. A D gene is named only where the DNA matches it firmly. Not every row has a clone size; where given, it reads once, few, many or a size class.

TRBV4-3	TRBD1	TRBJ2-2	-	CASSQVTGPGELFF	TGCGCCAGCAGCCAAGTGACAGGGCCCGGGGAGCTGTTTTTT
TRBV2	TRBD2	TRBJ2-3	few	CASSYESGTSDTQYF	TGTGCCAGCAGCTATGAATCCGGGACTAGCGATACGCAGTATTTT
TRBV16	TRBD1	TRBJ1-2	-	CASSRAGTGPANYGYTF	TGTGCCAGCAGCCGCGCCGGGACAGGGCCAGCTAACTATGGCTACACCTTC
TRBV5-4	TRBD1	TRBJ1-4	-	CASSLRTGDEKLFF	TGTGCCAGCAGCCTGAGGACAGGGGATGAAAAACTGTTTTTT
TRBV29-1	-	TRBJ1-4	few	CSVLPGRSNEKLFF	TGCAGCGTTCTACCAGGGAGGTCTAATGAAAAACTGTTTTTT
TRBV19	TRBD2	TRBJ2-3	once	CASRGRTSGGATDTQYF	TGTGCCAGTAGAGGGAGGACTAGCGGGGGGGCAACAGATACGCAGTATTTT
TRBV2	TRBD2	TRBJ2-3	-	CASSEVAGLAGVVQYF	TGTGCCAGCAGTGAAGTGGCGGGGCTAGCGGGGGTGGTCCAGTATTTT
TRBV5-6	-	TRBJ1-2	-	CASSLVAGVPDGYTF	TGTGCCAGCAGCTTGGTGGCGGGGGTTCCCGATGGCTACACCTTC
TRBV11-2	TRBD2	TRBJ2-1	-	CASSLGAGGNNEQFF	TGTGCCAGCAGCTTAGGGGCGGGGGGGAACAATGAGCAGTTCTTC
TRBV6-5	-	TRBJ2-3	-	CASSRHTLGTDTQYF	TGTGCCAGCAGTCGACACACTCTTGGCACAGATACGCAGTATTTT
TRBV5-1	-	TRBJ2-3	once	CASSPQGTDTQYF	TGCGCCAGCAGCCCTCAGGGGACAGATACGCAGTATTTT
TRBV11-2	-	TRBJ1-6	many	CASSPSGEAPLHF	TGTGCCAGCAGCCCCTCGGGAGAGGCACCCCTCCACTTT
TRBV6-6	-	TRBJ1-2	-	CASSYATSNYGYTF	TGTGCCAGCAGTTACGCGACATCGAACTATGGCTACACCTTC
TRBV7-8	-	TRBJ1-2	-	CASSLAYRSSYGYTF	TGTGCCAGCAGCTTAGCGTACAGGTCCTCCTATGGCTACACCTTC
TRBV21-1	-	TRBJ2-5	-	CARPDPGTGDQETQYF	TGTGCCAGACCTGACCCCGGGACAGGGGATCAAGAGACCCAGTACTTC
TRBV10-2	-	TRBJ2-5	-	CASSLGGDLGETQYF	TGCGCCAGCAGTTTAGGGGGGGACCTAGGGGAGACCCAGTACTTC
TRBV7-9	-	TRBJ1-2	-	CASSPTVGMVGYTF	TGTGCCAGCAGCCCCACAGTGGGAATGGTAGGCTACACCTTC
TRBV7-9	-	TRBJ2-5	-	CASSPRGGETQYF	TGTGCCAGCAGCCCCCGGGGTGGGGAGACCCAGTACTTC
TRBV19	-	TRBJ2-3	-	CASSMASGTDTQYF	TGTGCCAGTAGTATGGCTAGCGGCACAGATACGCAGTATTTT
TRBV19	TRBD1	TRBJ1-5	few	CASSQLTDRVNQPQHF	TGTGCCAGTTCTCAACTGACGGACAGGGTCAATCAGCCCCAGCATTTT
TRBV15	TRBD1	TRBJ1-2	-	CATSRDQAGTGRRTF	TGTGCCACCAGCAGAGATCAAGCCGGGACAGGGAGAAGGACCTTC
TRBV10-2	-	TRBJ2-3	-	CASSGTQASTDTQYF	TGCGCCAGCAGTGGGACTCAGGCTAGCACAGATACGCAGTATTTT
TRBV30	-	TRBJ2-1	-	CAWSVGDGTPYNEQFF	TGTGCCTGGAGTGTTGGGGATGGGACACCATACAATGAGCAGTTCTTC
TRBV9	-	TRBJ2-1	-	CASSVSLGHPYNEQFF	TGTGCCAGCAGCGTCTCCTTGGGACATCCCTACAATGAGCAGTTCTTC
TRBV10-3	-	TRBJ2-5	few	CAISEGSNWYQETQYF	TGTGCCATCAGTGAGGGGTCAAATTGGTACCAAGAGACCCAGTACTTC
TRBV6-5	-	TRBJ1-6	few	CASSRNNSPLHF	TGTGCCAGCAGTCGAAATAATTCACCCCTCCACTTT
TRBV6-5	TRBD1	TRBJ1-4	once	CASSSGTGTEKLFF	TGTGCCAGCAGCTCCGGGACAGGGACTGAAAAACTGTTTTTT
TRBV4-3	-	TRBJ2-6	-	CASSQVRPAGGANVLTF	TGCGCCAGCAGCCAAGTGAGGCCGGCGGGGGGGGCCAACGTCCTGACTTTC
TRBV30	TRBD1	TRBJ1-6	-	CAWGTENYNSPLHF	TGTGCCTGGGGGACAGAGAATTACAATTCACCCCTCCACTTT
TRBV19	TRBD1	TRBJ1-1	-	CASSRTGNTEAFF	TGTGCCAGTAGTCGGACAGGGAACACTGAAGCTTTCTTT
TRBV27	TRBD1	TRBJ2-3	-	CATYRGGYADTQYF	TGTGCCACCTACAGGGGTGGTTATGCAGATACGCAGTATTTT
TRBV7-9	TRBD2	TRBJ2-2	-	CASSSGLAGGPGELFF	TGTGCCAGCAGTTCGGGACTAGCGGGGGGGCCAGGGGAGCTGTTTTTT
TRBV19	-	TRBJ1-2	-	CASSIGPGQEEGYTF	TGTGCCAGTAGTATAGGCCCGGGACAAGAAGAAGGCTACACCTTC
TRBV4-1	TRBD1	TRBJ2-1	few	CASSQDTNRGPYNEQFF	TGCGCCAGCAGCCAGGACACCAACAGGGGCCCCTACAATGAGCAGTTCTTC
TRBV27	-	TRBJ1-3	-	CASSPGGGNTIYF	TGTGCCAGCAGTCCCGGGGGAGGAAACACCATATATTTT
TRBV5-1	TRBD2	TRBJ2-3	-	CASSLAVTSGGVTDTQYF	TGCGCCAGCAGCTTGGCCGTGACTAGCGGGGGGGTTACAGATACGCAGTATTTT
TRBV27	-	TRBJ2-6	-	CASSFGEGRGKGANVLTF	-
TRBV4-3	TRBD1	TRBJ1-2	-	CASSQGQGSDYGYTF	TGCGCCAGCAGCCAAGGACAGGGCAGCGACTATGGCTACACCTTC
TRBV18	TRBD2	TRBJ2-1	-	CASSPEAGAPSYNEQFF	TGTGCCAGCTCACCTGAAGCGGGGGCCCCCTCCTACAATGAGCAGTTCTTC
TRBV6-6	-	TRBJ2-5	-	CASSYSSLQETQYF	TGTGCCAGCAGTTACTCGAGTCTGCAAGAGACCCAGTACTTC
TRBV5-1	-	TRBJ1-4	-	CASSAGGGATNEKLFF	TGCGCCAGCAGCGCGGGTGGGGGTGCAACTAATGAAAAACTGTTTTTT
TRBV6-5	-	TRBJ2-3	-	CASRPRGLTDTQYF	TGTGCCAGCCGACCCCGGGGGCTTACAGATACGCAGTATTTT
TRBV2	-	TRBJ1-5	-	CASSEDSTFNQPQHF	TGTGCCAGCAGTGAAGACAGCACCTTCAATCAGCCCCAGCATTTT
TRBV4-1	-	TRBJ1-1	-	CASRSGGLTEAFF	TGCGCCAGCAGATCTGGGGGTCTCACTGAAGCTTTCTTT
TRBV19	-	TRBJ2-1	-	CASSIGREGEQFF	TGTGCCAGTAGTATAGGGAGAGAGGGTGAGCAGTTCTTC
TRBV29-1	TRBD2	TRBJ2-1	-	CSGASVGRGGGDEQFF	TGCAGCGGCGCCTCCGTCGGGCGGGGGGGCGGAGATGAGCAGTTCTTC
TRBV9	-	TRBJ2-7	-	CASGVGDEGVADEQYF	TGTGCCAGCGGCGTAGGGGACGAGGGGGTGGCCGACGAGCAGTACTTC
TRBV7-6	-	TRBJ1-2	-	CASSLEGVLDYGYTF	TGTGCCAGCAGCTTAGAAGGGGTTCTCGACTATGGCTACACCTTC
TRBV2	-	TRBJ1-2	-	CASTANYGYTF	TGTGCCAGCACGGCTAACTATGGCTACACCTTC
TRBV6-5	TRBD2	TRBJ2-3	once	CASSRTSGFADTQYF	TGTGCCAGCAGTCGGACTAGCGGGTTTGCAGATACGCAGTATTTT
TRBV18	TRBD1	TRBJ1-2	once	CASSQGGFVRYTF	TGTGCCAGCTCCCAGGGGGGTTTTGTCCGCTACACCTTC
TRBV27	TRBD1	TRBJ2-7	-	CASSSVRDSLYEQYF	TGTGCCAGCAGTTCCGTCCGGGACAGCCTCTACGAGCAGTACTTC
TRBV2	TRBD2	TRBJ2-1	-	CASTGTGGYNEQFF	TGTGCCAGCACCGGGACGGGAGGCTACAATGAGCAGTTCTTC
TRBV5-1	-	TRBJ2-3	-	CASSLTDTQYF	TGCGCCAGCAGCCTGACAGATACGCAGTATTTT
TRBV7-2	TRBD1	TRBJ2-7	-	CASSLTGTEAYEQYF	TGTGCCAGCAGCTTAACCGGGACAGAGGCCTACGAGCAGTACTTC